The 24 T cell receptor beta chains reported below all come from one sample, sequenced in a study of blood T cell repertoires in COVID-19. Clones were read by immunoSEQ multiplex PCR, and TCRdb kept only the in-frame ones, dropping some. Among 55,000 to 80,000 clones, 80% to 90% were seen once, and the ten largest hold 2.7%. The source material was peripheral blood. The receptors shown here come from a man between 45 and 60 years old with acute or convalescent COVID-19.

V gene TRBV6-6 combines with J gene TRBJ1-1, with no clear D. CDR1 is MNHNY, CDR2 SVGAGI, per germline (reference sequence). Trimming cost V 6 bases and J 4 bases, with 12 bases left between them. The CDR3 runs to 13 residues. CDR3 residues: CASRDEAGTEAFF. In DNA form, the CDR3 reads TGTGCCAGCAGAGACGAGGCCGGCACTGAAGCTTTCTTT.

The chain has TRBV6-2 or TRBV6-3 and TRBJ2-1, with 14 bases fitting TRBD2. Germline V lookup: CDR1 MNHEY, CDR2 SVGEGT. Trimming at V came to 5 bases and at J to 0 bases, leaving 12 bases not matched to a gene. The CDR3 spans 20 residues. The chain's CDR3 is CASSPTPGLAGDSSYNEQFF. DNA of the CDR3: TGTGCCAGCAGTCCCACCCCGGGACTAGCGGGAGACAGCTCCTACAATGAGCAGTTCTTC.

This chain links TRBV28 with TRBJ1-6, with a tentative D call TRBD1 (6 bases). V lost 2 bases to trimming and J lost 10 bases, with 12 bases between them. The V gene's germline CDR1 is MDHEN and CDR2 SYDVKM. The length of the CDR3 is 14 residues. CDR3 sequence reads: CASSLLRGRSPLHF. Here the CDR3 DNA reads TGTGCCAGCAGTTTACTCAGGGGAAGGTCACCCCTCCACTTT. Complete variable domain (other parts from reference TRBV28 and TRBJ1-6): DVKVTQSSRYLVKRTGEKVFLECVQDMDHENMFWYRQDPGLGLRLIYFSYDVKMKEKGDIPEGYSVSREKKERFSLILESASTNQTSMYLCASSLLRGRSPLHFGNGTRLTVT.

The chain employs TRBV25-1 and TRBJ2-1; D might be TRBD2 (6 bases). CDR1 and CDR2 from the germline V gene are MGHDK and SYGVNS. The V and J ends lost 2 bases and 3 bases respectively, with 14 bases between them. The CDR3 contains 16 residues. The CDR3 loop reads CASSEGYREHYNEQFF. CDR3 coding DNA: TGTGCCAGCAGTGAAGGGTACCGGGAGCACTACAATGAGCAGTTCTTC.

The chain links TRBV10-3 to TRBJ2-2, with 9 bases identical to TRBD1. V shed 2 bases and J 4 bases; nucleotides not matched to a gene: 26. From germline, CDR1 is ENHRY and CDR2 SYGVKD. The CDR3 totals 23 residues. The CDR3 sequence is CAISEALKVTGTGPYGGTGELFF. CDR3 in DNA: TGTGCCATCAGTGAGGCGCTCAAGGTTACCGGGACAGGGCCTTACGGGGGCACCGGGGAGCTGTTTTTT.

The V and J genes are TRBV7-6 and TRBJ2-1; perhaps TRBD2 as D (7 bases). This CDR3 spans 15 amino acids. The germline CDR1 and CDR2 sequences are SGHVS and FNYEAQ. The V end lost 0 bases, the J end lost 9 bases, and 15 bases lay between the germline ends. CDR3 loop: CASSLARGEGGEQFF. The DNA for the CDR3 is TGTGCCAGCAGCTTAGCGAGGGGGGAGGGCGGTGAGCAGTTCTTC.

V is TRBV5-1 and J is TRBJ2-3; the D is unclear. Germline V lookup: CDR1 SGHRS, CDR2 YFSETQ. The CDR3 runs 11 residues. Trimming pared 4 bases from V and 6 bases from J, leaving 6 bases between. The CDR3 here is CASSPGDTQYF. CDR3 nucleotide sequence: TGCGCCAGCAGCCCCGGGGATACGCAGTATTTT.

The genes are TRBV7-9 and TRBJ1-1; D perhaps matches TRBD1 (5 bases). The germline V and J ends were trimmed by 1 base and 3 bases, with 15 bases remaining between them. This CDR3 is built from 16 residues. The V gene's germline CDR1 is SEHNR and CDR2 FQNEAQ (reference sequence). In nucleotides, the CDR3 is TGTGCCAGCAGCTTAGGCGGGCGGGGGTTGCACACTGAAGCTTTCTTT. Translation: CASSLGGRGLHTEAFF.

The chain joins TRBV7-2 to TRBJ2-7; 9 bases line up with TRBD2. Germline assignment: CDR1 SGHTA and CDR2 FQGNSA. CDR3 length equals 17 residues. The ends lost 5 bases at V and 5 bases at J; junction bases unmatched: 16. Here the CDR3 DNA reads TGTGCCAGCAGCCCCCTGCCCCCCGGGACTAGCTTCCACGAGCAGTACTTC. Residues: CASSPLPPGTSFHEQYF.

The chain couples TRBV19 to TRBJ1-4, with TRBD1 as a possible D gene (6 bases). Germline-derived CDR1 and CDR2 are LNHDA and SQIVND (reference sequence). CDR3 size: 16 residues. V lost 7 bases and J lost 8, with 23 bases in between. CDR3 protein: CASTERGGTLGEKLFF. The CDR3 DNA reads as TGTGCCAGTACCGAAAGGGGGGGGACCCTCGGCGAAAAACTGTTTTTT.

This chain connects TRBV28 to TRBJ1-3; 7 positions agree with TRBD1. There are 15 residues in the CDR3. Germline trimming cut 5 bases from V and 4 bases from J; bases unmatched to any gene: 8. In germline, CDR1 is MDHEN, CDR2 SYDVKM. The DNA for the CDR3 is TGTGCCAGCAGTAGACAGGGAGCCAGGGGAAACACCATATATTTT. This sequence encodes CASSRQGARGNTIYF.

V is TRBV18 and J is TRBJ2-2; tentative D call: TRBD1 (5 bases). The germline gives CDR1 KGHSH, CDR2 LQKENI. The V end lost 1 base, the J end lost 0 bases, and 9 bases lay between the germline ends. This CDR3 spans 16 amino acids. In nucleotides, the CDR3 is TGTGCCAGCTCACCACAAGGCAGGGCGAACACCGGGGAGCTGTTTTTT. It is translated as CASSPQGRANTGELFF.

This chain joins TRBV7-9 and TRBJ2-5; unclear D gene. Trimming removed 3 bases at V and 2 bases at J, with 13 bases between. This CDR3 is 15 amino acids long. CDR1 SEHNR and CDR2 FQNEAQ come from the germline V gene (reference sequence). The CDR3 DNA reads as TGTGCCAGCAGCTTCCGATTGAGGCTACAAGAGACCCAGTACTTC. It encodes CASSFRLRLQETQYF.

The CDR3 DNA reads TGTGCCAGCAGTCTCAACCCACCGGGACTAGCGGTGTCCTACGAGCAGTACGTC. This encodes CASSLNPPGLAVSYEQYV. This chain connects TRBV2 to TRBJ2-7, with 11 positions matching TRBD2. With 5 bases clipped from V and 1 base from J, the junction kept 13 bases outside the gene matches. The CDR3 has 18 residues. The germline V gene encodes CDR1 SNHLY and CDR2 FYNNEI.

The gene calls are TRBV7-2 and TRBJ2-7; TRBD2 might be the D (6 bases). The germline CDR1 and CDR2 sequences are SGHTA and FQGNSA. The length of the CDR3 is 13 residues. Trimming left V 6 bases short and J 7 bases short, with 16 bases between. CDR3 loop: CASRLGLTGEQYF. The DNA for the CDR3 is TGTGCCAGCAGGTTGGGACTGACGGGAGAGCAGTACTTC.

J is TRBJ1-5 and V is TRBV6-2 or TRBV6-3, with D possibly matching TRBD1 (6 bases). Germline assignment: CDR1 MNHEY and CDR2 SVGEGT. The CDR3 has 17 residues. V shed 6 bases and J shed 0 bases, with 18 bases lying between them. This CDR3 reads CASSASRGRYSNQPQHF. The CDR3 bases are TGTGCCAGCAGCGCCAGCAGGGGCCGATATAGCAATCAGCCCCAGCATTTT.

The rearrangement uses TRBV7-2 and TRBJ2-2; TRBD2 is a possible D gene (5 bases). The CDR3 is 14 amino acids. Trimming took 6 bases from V and 6 from J, leaving 14 bases between them. In germline, CDR1 is SGHTA, CDR2 FQGNSA. The CDR3: CASSLRRAPGELFF. CDR3 in DNA: TGTGCCAGCAGTCTACGGCGGGCCCCCGGGGAGCTGTTTTTT.

The V gene is TRBV18, the J gene TRBJ1-2, with TRBD1 matching 7 bases. The junction had 6 bases not matched to a gene; V was cut back by 3 bases and J by 8 bases. The CDR3 is 13 residues long. Germline assignment: CDR1 KGHSH and CDR2 LQKENI. CDR3 sequence reads: CASSPRQGDGYTF. The DNA for the CDR3 is TGTGCCAGCTCACCGAGACAGGGAGACGGCTACACCTTC.

A single count supports this clone. The rearrangement joins TRBV7-2 to TRBJ2-1, with D tentatively TRBD2 (7 bases). Germline V gene data show CDR1 as SGHTA and CDR2 as FQGNSA. V dropped 1 base and J dropped 3 bases, with 19 bases sitting between them. The CDR3 length is 18 residues. CDR3 sequence (DNA): TGTGCCAGCAGCTTAGGCACAGTAGGGGGACTAAGCTACAATGAGCAGTTCTTC. It translates to CASSLGTVGGLSYNEQFF.

The chain joins TRBV18 to TRBJ2-5; D perhaps matches TRBD2 (6 bases). V dropped 6 bases and J dropped 4 bases, with 18 bases sitting between them. Germline V gene data show CDR1 as KGHSH and CDR2 as LQKENI. This CDR3 contains 15 residues. CDR3 DNA sequence: TGTGCCAGCTCCCCCCGTGGGGGGACGGGAGAGACCCAGTACTTC. Amino acids: CASSPRGGTGETQYF. Supplemented by reference TRBV18 and TRBJ2-5, the full variable domain reads NAGVMQNPRHLVRRRGQEARLRCSPMKGHSHVYWYRQLPEEGLKFMVYLQKENIIDESGMPKERFSAEFPKEGPSILRIQQVVRGDSAAYFCASSPRGGTGETQYFGPGTRLLVL.

V is TRBV6-5 and J is TRBJ1-6; 9 positions agree with TRBD1. Germline V gene lookup returns CDR1 MNHEY and CDR2 SVGAGI. V was clipped by 6 bases and J by 8 bases; unmatched bases: 5. The CDR3 consists of 14 residues. The CDR3 DNA reads TGTGCCAGCAGCCGACAGGGGGGAGATTCACCCCTCCACTTT. It translates to CASSRQGGDSPLHF.

The chain has TRBV6-5 and TRBJ1-1; 9 bases map to TRBD1. V lost 6 bases, J lost 1 base, and 3 bases stayed unmatched. Germline CDR1 is MNHEY and CDR2 is SVGAGI. The CDR3 length is 14 residues. The CDR3 DNA reads as TGTGCCAGCAGAATGGGACAGGGGAACACTGAAGCTTTCTTT. Protein sequence: CASRMGQGNTEAFF.

J is TRBJ1-5 and V is TRBV19; 7 bases align to TRBD1. Germline CDR1 and CDR2: LNHDA and SQIVND (reference sequence). With V trimmed by 10 bases and J by 3 bases, 15 bases remained unmatched. This CDR3 is 16 amino acids long. In nucleotides, the CDR3 is TGTGCCACCAACTCAGAGGGACAGAGACTCAATCAGCCCCAGCATTTT. Its translation: CATNSEGQRLNQPQHF.

The chain recombines TRBV13 with TRBJ2-1; D not certain. Trimming took off 0 bases at V and 8 bases at J, with 14 bases between the two ends. The germline V gene has CDR1 PRHDT and CDR2 FYEKMQ (reference sequence). The CDR3 has 15 amino acids. Written as DNA, the CDR3 is TGTGCCAGCAGCTTAGGAGGTATACTGGCGGATGAGCAGTTCTTC. Amino acids: CASSLGGILADEQFF.